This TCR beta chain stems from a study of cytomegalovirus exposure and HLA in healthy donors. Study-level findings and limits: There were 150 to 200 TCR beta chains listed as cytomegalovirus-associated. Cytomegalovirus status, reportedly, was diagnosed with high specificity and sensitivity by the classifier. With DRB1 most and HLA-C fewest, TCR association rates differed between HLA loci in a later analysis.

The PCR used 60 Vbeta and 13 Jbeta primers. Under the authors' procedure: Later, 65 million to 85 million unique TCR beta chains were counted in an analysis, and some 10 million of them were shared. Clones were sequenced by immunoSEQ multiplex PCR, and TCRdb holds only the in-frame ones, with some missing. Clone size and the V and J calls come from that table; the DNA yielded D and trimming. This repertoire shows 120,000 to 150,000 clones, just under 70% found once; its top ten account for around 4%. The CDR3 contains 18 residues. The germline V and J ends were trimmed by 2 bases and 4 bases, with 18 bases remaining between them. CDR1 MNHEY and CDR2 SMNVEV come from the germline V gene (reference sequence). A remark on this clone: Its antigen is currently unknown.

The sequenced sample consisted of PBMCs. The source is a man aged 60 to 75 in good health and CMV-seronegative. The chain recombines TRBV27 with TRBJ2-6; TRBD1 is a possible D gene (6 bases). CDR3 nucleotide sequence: TGTGCCAGCAGTTTAGCGCAAACAGGGATCTCCGGGGCCAACGTCCTGACTTTC. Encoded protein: CASSLAQTGISGANVLTF.